This TCR beta chain was recorded in a study of patients and donors after allogeneic stem cell transplantation. V lost 6 bases to trimming and J lost 2 bases, with 11 bases between them. This CDR3 is 14 amino acids long. TCRdb reanalysed the RT-PCR reads using MiXCR and keeps one entry per CDR3 protein. The sample holds roughly 880,000 distinct CDR3 sequences, roughly 18% seen once. This clonotype was observed a few times. The chain joins TRBV12-3 or TRBV12-4 to TRBJ1-3; D gene unclear. Input material: blood, either unsorted or a sorted T cell fraction (not recorded which). This sequence was found in a human donor who was either an allogeneic HSCT recipient or a stem cell or donor lymphocyte infusion donor (not recorded which). It is not recorded whose cells these are; they may come from a transplant donor. The CDR3 DNA sequence: TGTGCCAGCAGATACCCCGGGGCTGGAAACACCATATATTTT. Protein product: CASRYPGAGNTIYF.